The present entry profiles one T cell receptor beta chain with its context. The CDR3 runs 16 residues. The V segment lost 7 bases and the J segment 4 bases; nucleotides outside the gene matches: 12. The germline CDR1 and CDR2 sequences are LGHNA and YNFKEQ. Repertoires were generated with immunoSEQ multiplex PCR, while TCRdb's copy carries only in-frame clones and drops some. The table includes about 70,000 clones, approximately 96% detected once. This entry is derived from a study of technical replicates of blood from a handful of donors. This receptor was identified in a human donor in good health. This chain uses TRBV4-2 with TRBJ2-3; 9 nucleotides match TRBD2. Material for sequencing was T cells isolated from PBMCs. CDR3 amino acids: CASTPGAVAGADTQYF. In DNA form, the CDR3 reads TGTGCCAGCACCCCGGGGGCAGTAGCGGGAGCAGATACGCAGTATTTT.